This T cell receptor beta chain was found in a study of blood T cell repertoires in COVID-19. Study details: PBMCs, B-cell-depleted T cells, or T cells were the source of the cDNA or gDNA that made up the material.

The CDR3 has 12 amino acids. Germline CDR1 and CDR2: SGDLS and YYNGEE. The ends lost 4 bases at V and 6 bases at J; junction bases unmatched: 3. Sequenced by immunoSEQ multiplex PCR; TCRdb stores in-frame clones only, minus some. The sample contains over 20,000 clones, 80% to 90% of which appear only once. Sequenced: peripheral blood. This receptor was taken from a human donor in a cohort sampled during active COVID-19. This sequence joins TRBV9 and TRBJ2-7; 8 nucleotides line up with TRBD1. CDR3 in amino acids: CASSSGTGEQYF. CDR3 DNA: TGTGCCAGCAGCTCCGGGACAGGCGAGCAGTACTTC.